This TCR beta chain was observed in a study of T cell responses to AZD1222 COVID-19 vaccine. About the research overall: Combined were second doses at about 4 or about 12 weeks. Study-wide results and caveats: White British ancestry dominated among donors, who included more females, and clonal diversity was possibly underestimated. Vaccine-related CD4 TCRs covered spike, predominating at 160-218 and 743-854.

Repertoires were generated with immunoSEQ multiplex PCR, while TCRdb's copy carries only in-frame clones and drops some. The data show more than 100,000 clones, 85% to 90% seen once. A word on this clone: Its antigen remains unidentified. The sample holds other DNA sequences that translate to the same CDR3.

The source is an adult in good health. The sequences come from peripheral blood, collected on day 0 of AZD1222 vaccination.

The CDR3 DNA sequence: TGTGCCAGCAGTTTTGGAGGCACCGGGGAGCTGTTTTTT. It codes for CASSFGGTGELFF. The V gene is TRBV5-4, the J gene TRBJ2-2, with D possibly TRBD2 on 5 matching bases. Germline V gives CDR1 SGHNT, CDR2 YYREEE (reference sequence). The CDR3 has 13 amino acids. Trimming took 5 bases from V and 4 from J, leaving 9 bases between them.